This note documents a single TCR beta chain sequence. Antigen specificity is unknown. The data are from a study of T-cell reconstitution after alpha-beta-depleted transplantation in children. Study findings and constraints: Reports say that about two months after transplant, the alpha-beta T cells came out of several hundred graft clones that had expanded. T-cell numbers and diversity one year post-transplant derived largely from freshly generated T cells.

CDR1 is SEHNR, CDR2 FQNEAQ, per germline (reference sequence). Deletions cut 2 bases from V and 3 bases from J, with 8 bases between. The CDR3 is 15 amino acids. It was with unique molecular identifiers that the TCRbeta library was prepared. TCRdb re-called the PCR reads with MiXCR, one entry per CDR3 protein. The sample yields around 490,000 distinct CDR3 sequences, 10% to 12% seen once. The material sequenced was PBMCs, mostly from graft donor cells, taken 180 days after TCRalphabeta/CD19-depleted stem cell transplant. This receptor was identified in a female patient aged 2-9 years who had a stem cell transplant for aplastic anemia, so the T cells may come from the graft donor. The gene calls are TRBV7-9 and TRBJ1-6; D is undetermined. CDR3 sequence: CASSLIRSYNSPLHF. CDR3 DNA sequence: TGTGCCAGCAGCTTAATCAGGAGCTATAATTCACCCCTCCACTTT. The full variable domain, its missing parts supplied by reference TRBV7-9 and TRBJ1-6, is DTGVSQNPRHKITKRGQNVTFRCDPISEHNRLYWYRQTLGQGPEFLTYFQNEAQLEKSRLLSDRFSAERPKGSFSTLEIQRTEQGDSAMYLCASSLIRSYNSPLHFGNGTRLTVT.